Following are 23 T cell receptor beta chains from one sample sequenced in a study of OX40 agonist ivuxolimab in advanced cancers. Sequencing was performed with immunoSEQ multiplex PCR; in TCRdb, only in-frame clones are kept and a portion is missing. Among approximately 92,000 clones, roughly 95% were seen once, and the ten largest hold around 0.17%. Sequences were derived from CD4+ or CD8+ T cells sorted from blood, sampled in a trial of the OX40 agonist ivuxolimab. Receptors originate from an adult with an advanced solid tumor such as melanoma, head and neck, liver or kidney cancer.

The genes are TRBV28 and TRBJ1-4; no clear D gene. CDR1 is MDHEN and CDR2 is SYDVKM in the germline V gene. The V end was cut by 1 base, the J end by 3 bases, with 9 bases between. This CDR3 is 15 amino acids long. CDR3 in DNA: TGTGCCAGCAGTTTATTGAGGGATGCTAATGAAAAACTGTTTTTT. Amino acids: CASSLLRDANEKLFF. Drawing the rest from reference TRBV28 and TRBJ1-4, the complete variable domain is DVKVTQSSRYLVKRTGEKVFLECVQDMDHENMFWYRQDPGLGLRLIYFSYDVKMKEKGDIPEGYSVSREKKERFSLILESASTNQTSMYLCASSLLRDANEKLFFGSGTQLSVL.

This sequence joins TRBV19 and TRBJ2-7; D is uncertain. Trimming removed 3 bases at V and 10 bases at J, with 16 bases between. Germline CDR1 LNHDA, CDR2 SQIVND (reference sequence). The CDR3 extends over 13 amino acids. CDR3 sequence reads: CASSIPGAEFQYF. For the CDR3, the DNA is TGTGCCAGTAGTATTCCGGGTGCCGAGTTTCAGTACTTC.

V gene TRBV27 combines with J gene TRBJ2-3, with D uncertain. This CDR3 is 13 amino acids long. Trimming took off 3 bases at V and 1 base at J, with 5 bases between the two ends. CDR1 and CDR2 from the germline V gene are MNHEY and SMNVEV (reference sequence). The CDR3 protein is CASSLRGTDTQYF. CDR3 bases: TGTGCCAGCAGTTTGAGAGGCACAGATACGCAGTATTTT.

In its sample, this clone was seen a few times. This chain uses TRBV27 with TRBJ2-2, with TRBD1 identical over 8 bases. Losses at the gene ends were 3 bases for V and 7 bases for J; bases not matched to a gene: 10. The CDR3 has 16 residues. Per the germline V gene, CDR1 is MNHEY and CDR2 is SMNVEV (reference sequence). The CDR3: CASSFGQGRGGGELFF. CDR3 sequence (DNA): TGTGCCAGCAGTTTTGGACAGGGAAGAGGGGGCGGGGAGCTGTTTTTT.

This chain joins TRBV5-6 and TRBJ1-6; perhaps TRBD1 as D (5 bases). V shed 4 bases and J shed 0 bases, with 20 bases lying between them. Germline V gene sequence: CDR1 SGHDT, CDR2 YYEEEE. The CDR3 is 19 residues long. The CDR3 spells CASSPWKAAGSSYNSPLHF. CDR3 DNA sequence: TGTGCCAGCAGCCCGTGGAAGGCGGCAGGGAGCTCCTATAATTCACCCCTCCACTTT.

The rearrangement joins TRBV28 to TRBJ1-2; tentative D call: TRBD1 (6 bases). With 6 bases removed from V and 4 bases from J, the gap between germline ends came to 9 bases. The CDR3 has 12 amino acids. In germline, CDR1 is MDHEN, CDR2 SYDVKM. The CDR3 DNA sequence: TGTGCCAGCAGAACAGGGTCCTATGGCTACACCTTC. It is translated as CASRTGSYGYTF.

The CDR3 loop is CASSPPYPSGRVDEQFF. CDR3 bases: TGTGCCAGCTCACCACCGTATCCTAGCGGGAGAGTCGATGAGCAGTTCTTC. This chain joins TRBV18 and TRBJ2-1, with 10 bases matching TRBD2. V shed 0 bases, J shed 8 bases, and the junction held 10 bases outside the gene matches. This CDR3 has 17 amino acids. Per germline, CDR1 KGHSH and CDR2 LQKENI.

The rearrangement uses TRBV10-3 and TRBJ2-2; possible D gene TRBD2, 5 bases. This CDR3 is built from 16 residues. Trimming cost V 2 bases and J 0 bases, with 10 bases left between them. Germline V gene sequence: CDR1 ENHRY, CDR2 SYGVKD. This CDR3 is CAISEGSGSNTGELFF. CDR3 nucleotide sequence: TGTGCCATCAGTGAGGGTTCGGGGTCGAACACCGGGGAGCTGTTTTTT.

V usage is TRBV6-5 and J usage is TRBJ2-7; 8 bases agree with TRBD1. The CDR3 is 16 residues long. CDR1 is MNHEY and CDR2 is SVGAGI in the germline V gene. V shed 0 bases, J shed 4 bases, and the junction held 8 bases outside the gene matches. The CDR3 DNA reads TGTGCCAGCAGTTACTCGCATACCGGGACAGGTTACGAGCAGTACTTC. Its translation: CASSYSHTGTGYEQYF.

The genes are TRBV5-1 and TRBJ2-2; D call uncertain. V dropped 4 bases and J dropped 1 base, with 8 bases sitting between them. The CDR3 is 14 residues long. Germline-derived CDR1 and CDR2 are SGHRS and YFSETQ. Here the CDR3 DNA reads TGCGCCAGCAGCATGCGTGGGAACACCGGGGAGCTGTTTTTT. The encoded protein is CASSMRGNTGELFF.

The chain joins TRBV4-3 to TRBJ1-5; 10 bases agree with TRBD1. Trimming at V came to 4 bases and at J to 5 bases, leaving 2 bases not matched to a gene. The CDR3 extends over 14 amino acids. Germline V gene sequence: CDR1 LGHNA, CDR2 YSLEER. This chain's CDR3 is CASSPDRGHQPQHF. CDR3 DNA: TGCGCCAGCAGCCCCGACAGGGGGCATCAGCCCCAGCATTTT.

The chain carries TRBV28 and TRBJ2-7; no definite D call. This CDR3 is built from 12 residues. Germline V gene lookup returns CDR1 MDHEN and CDR2 SYDVKM. Trimming took 6 bases from V and 0 from J, leaving 6 bases between them. CDR3 sequence: CASRLGSYEQYF. Written as DNA, the CDR3 is TGTGCCAGCAGGTTGGGCTCCTACGAGCAGTACTTC. The full variable domain, its missing parts supplied by reference TRBV28 and TRBJ2-7, is DVKVTQSSRYLVKRTGEKVFLECVQDMDHENMFWYRQDPGLGLRLIYFSYDVKMKEKGDIPEGYSVSREKKERFSLILESASTNQTSMYLCASRLGSYEQYFGPGTRLTVT.

V and J are TRBV5-5 and TRBJ1-2, with 10 bases lining up with TRBD1. This CDR3 has 16 residues. The ends lost 4 bases at V and 2 bases at J; junction bases unmatched: 8. Germline assignment: CDR1 SGHKS and CDR2 YYEKEE (reference sequence). The CDR3: CASSPQGQGTNYGYTF. CDR3 bases: TGTGCCAGCAGCCCCCAGGGACAGGGGACAAACTATGGCTACACCTTC.

The rearrangement links TRBV10-3 to TRBJ2-3; D may be TRBD1 or TRBD2 (5 bases each). V gave up 6 bases and J gave up 6 bases, with 16 bases separating them. This CDR3 is 14 amino acids long. The germline V gene encodes CDR1 ENHRY and CDR2 SYGVKD. DNA for the CDR3: TGTGCCATCAGGAGGGTAACCGGGACCGATACGCAGTATTTT. Its protein is CAIRRVTGTDTQYF.

J is TRBJ1-2 and V is TRBV7-8, with a tentative D call TRBD1 (5 bases). The CDR3 has 13 residues. From germline, CDR1 is SGHVS and CDR2 FQNEAQ. V was shortened by 9 bases and J by 8 bases, with 19 bases between the two germline ends. CDR3 sequence reads: CARPEQVSWGYTF. DNA for the CDR3: TGTGCCAGACCTGAACAGGTATCGTGGGGCTACACCTTC. Using reference TRBV7-8 and TRBJ1-2 for the parts outside the CDR3, the full variable domain is GAGVSQSPRYKVAKRGQDVALRCDPISGHVSLFWYQQALGQGPEFLTYFQNEAQLDKSGLPSDRFFAERPEGSVSTLKIQRTQQEDSAVYLCARPEQVSWGYTFGSGTRLTVV.

The CDR3, as DNA: TGTGCCAGCAGTTACTCGAGACAGGGAGGCATTCAGTACTTC. Encoded protein: CASSYSRQGGIQYF. This chain uses TRBV6-5 with TRBJ2-4; tentatively, D is TRBD1 (7 bases). There are 14 residues in the CDR3. V was shortened by 0 bases and J by 9 bases, with 12 bases between the two germline ends. Germline lookup yields CDR1 MNHEY and CDR2 SVGAGI.

The chain employs TRBV5-1 and TRBJ2-5; D is unresolved. Germline V lookup: CDR1 SGHRS, CDR2 YFSETQ. The germline V and J ends were trimmed by 1 base and 5 bases, with 15 bases remaining between them. This CDR3 has 15 amino acids. CDR3 nucleotides: TGCGCCAGCAGCTTGAGGTCATTAGCTTACGAGACCCAGTACTTC. Encoded protein: CASSLRSLAYETQYF. Drawing the rest from reference TRBV5-1 and TRBJ2-5, the complete variable domain is KAGVTQTPRYLIKTRGQQVTLSCSPISGHRSVSWYQQTPGQGLQFLFEYFSETQRNKGNFPGRFSGRQFSNSRSEMNVSTLELGDSALYLCASSLRSLAYETQYFGPGTRLLVL.

In DNA form, the CDR3 reads TGTGCCAGCAGCCAAGACCCGGAAACGAATGAAGCTTTCTTT. Translation gives CASSQDPETNEAFF. This chain links TRBV4-2 with TRBJ1-1; the D is unclear. The germline gives CDR1 LGHNA, CDR2 YNFKEQ. There are 14 residues in the CDR3. Trimming pared 0 bases from V and 7 bases from J, leaving 12 bases between.

This chain joins TRBV19 and TRBJ1-5, with D unclear. CDR3 length: 16 residues. Germline loops: CDR1 LNHDA, CDR2 SQIVND (reference sequence). Trimming removed 5 bases at V and 6 bases at J, with 20 bases between. CDR3 in DNA: TGTGCCAGTAGTCCACAAGGAGAGCTGGTAGCTCAGCCCCAGCATTTT. As protein: CASSPQGELVAQPQHF. Looking up the rest from reference TRBV19 and TRBJ1-5 gives the full variable domain: DGGITQSPKYLFRKEGQNVTLSCEQNLNHDAMYWYRQDPGQGLRLIYYSQIVNDFQKGDIAEGYSVSREKKESFPLTVTSAQKNPTAFYLCASSPQGELVAQPQHFGDGTRLSIL.

The V and J genes are TRBV7-3 and TRBJ2-2; a weak D match, TRBD1 (5 bases). Germline V gives CDR1 SGHTA, CDR2 FQGTGA. The CDR3 spans 15 residues. The V end lost 6 bases, the J end lost 1 base, and 12 bases lay between the germline ends. This chain's CDR3 is CASSKLRGNTGELFF. CDR3 sequence (DNA): TGTGCCAGCAGTAAACTAAGGGGGAACACCGGGGAGCTGTTTTTT.

The genes are TRBV7-2 and TRBJ1-2, with 9 bases lining up with TRBD1. The germline V gene has CDR1 SGHTA and CDR2 FQGNSA. This CDR3 region has 14 residues. V shed 3 bases, J shed 7 bases, and the junction held 6 bases outside the gene matches. CDR3 in DNA: TGTGCCAGCAGCTTCGGACAGGGGATAAGTGGCTACACCTTC. Protein sequence: CASSFGQGISGYTF.

The CDR3 reads CASSANGLVYNEQFF. In DNA form, the CDR3 reads TGTGCCAGCAGCGCCAACGGACTAGTCTACAATGAGCAGTTCTTC. The rearrangement uses TRBV7-2 and TRBJ2-1; 7 bases align to TRBD2. Germline loops: CDR1 SGHTA, CDR2 FQGNSA. V shed 5 bases and J 3 bases; nucleotides not matched to a gene: 7. The CDR3 spans 15 residues.

This chain uses TRBV5-1 with TRBJ2-5; TRBD2 might be the D (6 bases). The CDR3 totals 11 residues. Germline V lookup: CDR1 SGHRS, CDR2 YFSETQ. V lost 6 bases and J lost 5, with 8 bases in between. In DNA, the CDR3 is TGCGCCAGCACGGGGGACGAGACCCAGTACTTC. Translation gives CASTGDETQYF.